This T cell receptor (beta chain) comes out of a study of spatial heterogeneity in lung cancer. Every molecule of TCR cDNA had its own unique molecular identifier. TCRdb analysed the 5' RACE reads with MiXCR anew, one entry per CDR3 protein. The sample consists of about 75,000 distinct CDR3 sequences, less than 15% of them appearing once. This CDR3 comprises 14 residues. The V gene's germline CDR1 is SGHTA and CDR2 FQGNSA. Trimming took 3 bases from V and 7 from J, leaving 10 bases between them. Whole-study findings and limits: Whereas they appeared in blood less at follow-up, ubiquitous expanded tumor TCRs appeared there more at resection.

Remarks on this clonotype: Its target is unknown.

Time point denoted: sample taken at primary tumor resection. Whole RNA came from tumor, nontumor lung or frozen PBMC and was sequenced without being sorted. The J gene is TRBJ1-6, the V gene TRBV7-2, with TRBD1 as a possible D gene (5 bases). This TCR was sampled from a male donor with early-stage non-small cell lung cancer. The sequencing used PBMCs, collected at surgery. CDR3 bases: TGTGCCAGCAGCTTGGGGGAACGCAATTCACCCCTCCACTTT. Translating gives CASSLGERNSPLHF.